These 23 T cell receptor beta chains originate from one sample sequenced in a study of control samples from healthy donors and cancer patients. Profiled with immunoSEQ multiplex PCR; TCRdb holds only in-frame clones, not every one. Seen here are around 80,000 clones, more than 70% observed once, and the top ten hold around 6%. The sequencing input was blood. The source of these receptors is a woman in her 50s in good health.

This clone occurred a few times. The V and J genes are TRBV19 and TRBJ2-2; 10 nucleotides match TRBD1. The CDR3 sequence is 17 residues long. Germline V CDR1 and CDR2: LNHDA, SQIVND (reference sequence). V lost 6 bases and J lost 2; bases outside the gene matches: 9. CDR3 amino acids: CASRILRDRGNTGELFF. CDR3 DNA sequence: TGTGCCAGTAGAATCCTCCGGGACAGGGGTAACACCGGGGAGCTGTTTTTT.

This chain uses TRBV3-1 (or the pseudogene TRBV3-2) with TRBJ1-5; no clear D. Germline V CDR1 and CDR2: LGHDT, YNNKEL (reference sequence). This CDR3 is 14 amino acids long. V was cut by 1 base and J by 5 bases, with 9 bases left in between. The CDR3 loop reads CASSQGGFDQPQHF. CDR3 sequence (DNA): TGTGCCAGCAGCCAAGGGGGTTTCGATCAGCCCCAGCATTTT.

This clone was detected only a few times. The rearrangement joins TRBV2 to TRBJ1-6; TRBD1 aligns across 8 bases. This CDR3 region has 14 residues. CDR1 is SNHLY, CDR2 FYNNEI, per germline. Trimming at V came to 6 bases and at J to 7 bases, leaving 5 bases not matched to a gene. CDR3 in amino acids: CASRPTGGNSPLHF. As DNA, the CDR3 is TGTGCCAGCAGGCCCACAGGGGGGAATTCACCCCTCCACTTT.

Only one count was recorded for this clone. V usage is TRBV10-3 and J usage is TRBJ2-1, with 8 nucleotides matching TRBD1. Trimming removed 6 bases from V and 9 bases from J; junction bases left unmatched: 7. The CDR3 loop spans 13 amino acids. CDR1 is ENHRY, CDR2 SYGVKD, per germline. In DNA form, the CDR3 reads TGTGCCATCAGGGGACAGGACCCACCTGAGCAGTTCTTC. Encoded protein: CAIRGQDPPEQFF.

CDR3 nucleotides: TGTGCCAGCAGCGTAGAGAGGGCAGCAGATACGCAGTATTTT. Encoded protein: CASSVERAADTQYF. V is TRBV9 and J is TRBJ2-3; D is perhaps TRBD2 (5 bases). The CDR3 extends over 14 amino acids. From germline, CDR1 is SGDLS and CDR2 YYNGEE. Trimming cost V 0 bases and J 4 bases, with 9 bases left between them.

The chain is built from TRBV7-9 and TRBJ2-5; D is uncertain. V was clipped by 4 bases and J by 4 bases, with 1 base between them. The germline V gene encodes CDR1 SEHNR and CDR2 FQNEAQ (reference sequence). The CDR3 spans 10 residues. CDR3 DNA sequence: TGTGCCAGCAGCTCAGAGACCCAGTACTTC. Protein: CASSSETQYF.

The chain has TRBV5-1 and TRBJ2-1; a weak D match, TRBD1 (5 bases). This CDR3 is 16 amino acids long. The germline V and J ends were trimmed by 3 bases and 0 bases, with 13 bases remaining between them. The germline CDR1 and CDR2 sequences are SGHRS and YFSETQ. CDR3 sequence reads: CASSWTRVGSYNEQFF. The CDR3 DNA reads TGCGCCAGCAGCTGGACCAGGGTTGGCTCCTACAATGAGCAGTTCTTC.

This chain connects TRBV2 to TRBJ1-6, with no clear D. The ends were cut back, 7 bases at V and 4 bases at J, with 8 bases in the middle. The CDR3 covers 13 residues. Germline V gene sequence: CDR1 SNHLY, CDR2 FYNNEI. CDR3 coding DNA: TGTGCCAGCATTTCCGGGTATAATTCACCCCTCCACTTT. It is translated as CASISGYNSPLHF.

The chain joins TRBV25-1 to TRBJ1-1; 7 bases align to TRBD1. This CDR3 region has 14 residues. The junction had 6 bases not matched to a gene; V was cut back by 4 bases and J by 4 bases. Germline CDR1 is MGHDK and CDR2 is SYGVNS. This chain's CDR3 is CASSVTGRGTEAFF. CDR3 in DNA: TGTGCCAGCAGTGTGACAGGGAGGGGCACTGAAGCTTTCTTT.

The chain links TRBV3-1 (or the pseudogene TRBV3-2) to TRBJ1-1; D is perhaps TRBD1 (6 bases). The V and J ends lost 5 bases and 4 bases respectively, with 14 bases between them. Per the germline V gene, CDR1 is LGHDT and CDR2 is YNNKEL (reference sequence). This CDR3 contains 14 residues. The CDR3 bases are TGTGCCAGCAGCAGCCAGGGGTTAGTCACTGAAGCTTTCTTT. Protein product: CASSSQGLVTEAFF.

The V gene is TRBV5-5, the J gene TRBJ2-7; TRBD2 agrees at 8 bases. The ends lost 4 bases at V and 2 bases at J; junction bases unmatched: 5. Germline values: CDR1 SGHKS, CDR2 YYEKEE (reference sequence). The CDR3 is made up of 14 amino acids. This CDR3 reads CASSHPGLAYEQYF. The CDR3 DNA reads as TGTGCCAGCAGCCACCCGGGACTAGCCTACGAGCAGTACTTC.

The chain has TRBV9 and TRBJ1-1; no reliable D call. Trimming cost V 4 bases and J 0 bases, with 7 bases left between them. Per the germline V gene, CDR1 is SGDLS and CDR2 is YYNGEE. The CDR3 runs 13 residues. The DNA of the CDR3 is TGTGCCAGCAGCCCGCAGATGAACACTGAAGCTTTCTTT. It codes for CASSPQMNTEAFF.

The chain employs TRBV2 and TRBJ2-1; D is uncertain. The V gene lost 7 bases and the J gene lost 5 bases, with 15 bases spanning the gap. Germline V lookup: CDR1 SNHLY, CDR2 FYNNEI. The CDR3 length is 14 residues. The CDR3 reads CASIEETPNNEQFF. The CDR3 nucleotides read TGTGCCAGCATAGAAGAGACACCGAACAATGAGCAGTTCTTC.

This clone occurred once. J is TRBJ1-5 and V is TRBV6-5; 9 bases are a match to TRBD1. CDR1 and CDR2 (germline): MNHEY, SVGAGI. V shed 8 bases and J 7 bases; nucleotides not matched to a gene: 12. CDR3 size: 15 residues. The CDR3 nucleotides are TGTGCCAGCGGGAAAGGGACAGGGTATACACAGCCCCAGCATTTT. The encoded protein is CASGKGTGYTQPQHF.

The chain joins TRBV10-2 to TRBJ1-1; tentatively, D is TRBD1 (5 bases). The V gene's germline CDR1 is WSHSY and CDR2 SAAADI. The CDR3 totals 13 residues. V lost 5 bases to trimming and J lost 3 bases, with 10 bases between them. CDR3 nucleotides: TGCGCCAGCAGTTACCAGGGTTACACTGAAGCTTTCTTT. It encodes CASSYQGYTEAFF.

The V gene is TRBV6-1, the J gene TRBJ1-2; D is unresolved. The CDR3 runs to 13 residues. V was pared by 2 bases and J by 3 bases, with 7 bases between. The germline V gene encodes CDR1 MNHNS and CDR2 SASEGT. The CDR3 loop is CASSEQVDYGYTF. DNA for the CDR3: TGTGCCAGCAGTGAACAGGTGGACTATGGCTACACCTTC.

The chain uses TRBV30 and TRBJ1-2; D is unresolved. V dropped 0 bases and J dropped 2 bases, with 16 bases sitting between them. Germline-derived CDR1 and CDR2 are GTSNPN and SVGIG (reference sequence). This CDR3 is 16 amino acids long. CDR3 in amino acids: CAWSVGVQPSNYGYTF. Written as DNA, the CDR3 is TGTGCCTGGAGTGTAGGTGTCCAACCCAGCAACTATGGCTACACCTTC.

V usage is TRBV19 and J usage is TRBJ2-7; the match to TRBD2 covers 7 bases. Germline trimming cut 3 bases from V and 4 bases from J; bases unmatched to any gene: 6. CDR3 size: 14 residues. The germline CDR1 and CDR2 sequences are LNHDA and SQIVND (reference sequence). The CDR3 loop is CASSISLARYEQYF. The CDR3 bases are TGTGCCAGTAGTATTTCACTAGCGAGATACGAGCAGTACTTC. The full variable domain, rest sourced from reference TRBV19 and TRBJ2-7, is DGGITQSPKYLFRKEGQNVTLSCEQNLNHDAMYWYRQDPGQGLRLIYYSQIVNDFQKGDIAEGYSVSREKKESFPLTVTSAQKNPTAFYLCASSISLARYEQYFGPGTRLTVT.

Comment on this clone: The sample contains more than one DNA sequence encoding this CDR3. The J gene is TRBJ1-3, the V gene TRBV12-3 or TRBV12-4, with D unclear. Between the trimmed V and J ends, which lost 6 bases and 4 bases, there was a span of 7 bases. The CDR3 consists of 12 residues. This CDR3 is CASSRAGNTIYF. CDR3 DNA sequence: TGTGCCAGCAGCCGGGCCGGAAACACCATATATTTT.

V gene TRBV3-1 (or the pseudogene TRBV3-2) combines with J gene TRBJ1-4; D is ambiguous. The germline gives CDR1 LGHDT, CDR2 YNNKEL (reference sequence). Trimming took 4 bases from V and 8 from J, leaving 17 bases between them. The CDR3 runs to 15 residues. This CDR3 is CASSPAFYGGEKLFF. Written as DNA, the CDR3 is TGTGCCAGCAGCCCAGCTTTTTATGGAGGGGAAAAACTGTTTTTT.

The J gene is TRBJ2-7, the V gene TRBV6-5; D may be TRBD2 (7 bases). Germline V gene sequence: CDR1 MNHEY, CDR2 SVGAGI. CDR3 length: 14 amino acids. Trimming removed 6 bases at V and 4 bases at J, with 16 bases between. In DNA form, the CDR3 reads TGTGCCAGCAGGCGAACGGGGGGCGGGTACGAGCAGTACTTC. Its protein is CASRRTGGGYEQYF.

This rearrangement joins TRBV30 to TRBJ2-1; D uncertain. Between the trimmed V and J ends, which lost 2 bases and 5 bases, there was a span of 13 bases. Germline V CDR1 and CDR2: GTSNPN, SVGIG (reference sequence). This CDR3 has 14 residues. Here the CDR3 reads CAWSRLGTNNEQFF. CDR3 DNA sequence: TGTGCCTGGAGTAGACTCGGAACCAACAATGAGCAGTTCTTC.

J is TRBJ2-4 and V is TRBV27; D may be TRBD1 (5 bases). Germline V CDR1 and CDR2: MNHEY, SMNVEV (reference sequence). The CDR3 runs 13 residues. V lost 3 bases to trimming and J lost 4 bases, with 7 bases between them. The CDR3 loop is CASSLTAKNIQYF. The CDR3 bases are TGTGCCAGCAGTTTGACAGCTAAAAACATTCAGTACTTC.